A single sample gave rise to the 27 T cell receptor beta chains below, sequenced in a study of blood T cell repertoires in COVID-19. TCRdb's copy holds only in-frame clones and misses some; the assay was immunoSEQ multiplex PCR. Seen here are 250,000 or so clones, roughly 88% observed once, and the top ten hold about 1.3%. The sample comprised peripheral blood. All receptors derive from a man older than 75 with acute or convalescent COVID-19.

This clone was seen only a few times. V and J are TRBV4-1 and TRBJ1-2; the D is unclear. V was shortened by 0 bases and J by 6 bases, with 20 bases between the two germline ends. CDR1 and CDR2 from the germline V gene are MGHRA and YSYEKL. The CDR3 runs to 17 residues. The CDR3, as DNA: TGCGCCAGCAGCCAAGAAAGCGCAGCTCCACGAGGCCATGGCTACACCTTC. Protein product: CASSQESAAPRGHGYTF.

The chain has TRBV11-2 and TRBJ2-3; 7 nucleotides line up with TRBD2. This CDR3 comprises 15 residues. Per germline, CDR1 SGHAT and CDR2 FQNNGV. The V and J ends lost 8 bases and 8 bases, in that order; junction bases with no gene match: 16. The CDR3 reads CASGRTRGSGGTQYF. The DNA for the CDR3 is TGTGCCAGCGGAAGGACAAGGGGCTCGGGAGGTACGCAGTATTTT.

V is TRBV4-2 and J is TRBJ2-5, with 7 positions matching TRBD2. Germline V gives CDR1 LGHNA, CDR2 YNFKEQ. J was trimmed by 6 bases and V by 1 base; bases with no gene match: 14. The CDR3 is made up of 17 amino acids. The DNA for the CDR3 is TGTGCCAGCAGCCAAGTTGGGGGGACTACCACTGTGAAGACCCAGTACTTC. Translation: CASSQVGGTTTVKTQYF.

The chain couples TRBV24-1 to TRBJ2-2; TRBD1 agrees at 9 bases. CDR3 length equals 16 residues. Germline V gene sequence: CDR1 KGHDR, CDR2 SFDVKD. With V trimmed by 0 bases and J by 5 bases, 3 bases remained unmatched. CDR3 sequence reads: CATSDLRTGETGELFF. CDR3 in DNA: TGTGCCACCAGTGATTTGAGGACAGGGGAGACCGGGGAGCTGTTTTTT.

This clone was seen only a few times. This sequence joins TRBV19 and TRBJ1-5; no firm D call. The germline gives CDR1 LNHDA, CDR2 SQIVND (reference sequence). V was shortened by 4 bases and J by 7 bases, with 11 bases between the two germline ends. There are 13 residues in the CDR3. CDR3 bases: TGTGCCAGTAGTAAAGCTGAGGGACAGCCCCAGCATTTT. Residues: CASSKAEGQPQHF.

V gene TRBV4-1 combines with J gene TRBJ2-7, with 9 bases identical to TRBD2. Germline CDR1 and CDR2: MGHRA and YSYEKL. This CDR3 is built from 16 residues. Trimming at V came to 1 base and at J to 6 bases, leaving 10 bases not matched to a gene. CDR3 nucleotide sequence: TGCGCCAGCAGCCAAGTATTGGAGCGGGAGGTTATCGAGCAGTACTTC. This codes for CASSQVLEREVIEQYF.

This clone was seen only a few times. The chain uses TRBV18 and TRBJ2-7, with TRBD1 matching over 10 bases. The V gene's germline CDR1 is KGHSH and CDR2 LQKENI. The CDR3 runs 15 residues. Trimming removed 3 bases from V and 2 bases from J; junction bases left unmatched: 4. This CDR3 is CASSPRTGGTYEQYF. The CDR3 nucleotides are TGTGCCAGCTCACCCCGGACAGGGGGGACCTACGAGCAGTACTTC.

A remark on this clone: The junction shows a germline mismatch at one end, possibly a read error. The chain is built from TRBV6-6 and TRBJ1-4; D is perhaps TRBD1 (5 bases). The CDR3 sequence is 12 residues long. Per germline, CDR1 MNHNY and CDR2 SVGAGI (reference sequence). CDR3 residues: CAGGNMNGKLFF. CDR3 sequence (DNA): TGTGCCGGGGGGAACATGAATGGAAAACTGTTTTTT.

The chain joins TRBV3-1 (or the pseudogene TRBV3-2) to TRBJ2-4, with 9 bases that match TRBD1. This CDR3 has 17 residues. Germline CDR1 is LGHDT and CDR2 is YNNKEL (reference sequence). J was trimmed by 1 base and V by 1 base; bases with no gene match: 5. The CDR3 DNA follows: TGTGCCAGCAGCCAAGGAGGACAGGGGAGGGCCAAAAACATTCAGTACTTC. Encoded protein: CASSQGGQGRAKNIQYF.

The rearrangement joins TRBV6-6 to TRBJ2-7; 7 bases map to TRBD2. Germline values: CDR1 MNHNY, CDR2 SVGAGI (reference sequence). This CDR3 is built from 14 residues. V was pared by 8 bases and J by 3 bases, with 10 bases of the junction left unmatched. The CDR3 loop is CASVWGGDSYEQYF. CDR3 nucleotide sequence: TGTGCCAGCGTATGGGGGGGTGACAGCTACGAGCAGTACTTC.

V and J are TRBV7-2 and TRBJ1-2; 7 bases map to TRBD1. The length of the CDR3 is 13 residues. The trim removed 5 bases at V and 8 bases at J, leaving 8 bases unmatched. Per germline, CDR1 SGHTA and CDR2 FQGNSA. CDR3 nucleotides: TGTGCCAGCAGCCCTAGGGACAGCCAGGGCTACACCTTC. Protein product: CASSPRDSQGYTF.

Here the CDR3 reads CASSAVDRVWLAFF. The CDR3 DNA reads as TGTGCCAGTAGTGCCGTTGACAGGGTTTGGTTAGCTTTCTTT. The J gene is TRBJ1-1, the V gene TRBV19, with TRBD1 matching over 7 bases. This CDR3 spans 14 amino acids. Germline loops: CDR1 LNHDA, CDR2 SQIVND (reference sequence). V dropped 5 bases and J dropped 10; count of bases not matched to a gene: 13.

This sequence joins TRBV6-5 and TRBJ1-5; tentative D call: TRBD1 (6 bases). Between the trimmed V and J ends, which lost 6 bases and 3 bases, there was a span of 15 bases. Germline CDR1 reads MNHEY; CDR2 reads SVGAGI. The CDR3 runs 15 residues. DNA for the CDR3: TGTGCCAGCAGATACGACAGGACGGTCAATCAGCCCCAGCATTTT. It specifies CASRYDRTVNQPQHF.

The chain recombines TRBV7-2 with TRBJ2-7, with 7 bases identical to TRBD2. Trimming removed 4 bases from V and 2 bases from J; junction bases left unmatched: 11. CDR3 size: 16 residues. The germline CDR1 and CDR2 sequences are SGHTA and FQGNSA. CDR3 DNA sequence: TGTGCCAGCAGCTCAGCCCTAGCGGTTTCTACCTACGAGCAGTACTTC. Protein: CASSSALAVSTYEQYF.

This chain joins TRBV3-1 (or the pseudogene TRBV3-2) and TRBJ2-1, with 13 bases identical to TRBD2. Looked up from germline, CDR1 is LGHDT and CDR2 is YNNKEL (reference sequence). The CDR3 extends over 14 amino acids. J lost 14 bases, V lost 8 bases, and 12 bases had no gene match. CDR3 DNA sequence: TGTGCCAGCGAACCGGGACTAGCGGGACAGGCCAAGTTCTTC. Translated: CASEPGLAGQAKFF.

The rearrangement uses TRBV4-2 and TRBJ2-4; 8 bases map to TRBD2. The J segment lost 5 bases and the V segment lost 6 bases, leaving 12 bases of the junction unmatched. Germline V gives CDR1 LGHNA, CDR2 YNFKEQ. The CDR3 has 16 residues. In nucleotides, the CDR3 is TGTGCCAGCAGTCCGGGGGCAGCCGGGGGGGAAAACATTCAGTACTTC. Amino acids: CASSPGAAGGENIQYF.

The chain employs TRBV9 and TRBJ2-6, with 8 positions matching TRBD1. Germline V CDR1 and CDR2: SGDLS, YYNGEE. The V segment lost 4 bases and the J segment 4 bases; nucleotides outside the gene matches: 7. The CDR3 contains 16 residues. As DNA, the CDR3 is TGTGCCAGCAGCAGGACAGGGAATTTGGGGGCCAACGTCCTGACTTTC. Protein sequence: CASSRTGNLGANVLTF.

The rearrangement joins TRBV7-2 to TRBJ2-7; 9 nucleotides line up with TRBD2. This CDR3 has 17 amino acids. The J segment lost 3 bases and the V segment lost 4 bases, leaving 13 bases of the junction unmatched. Germline V gene lookup returns CDR1 SGHTA and CDR2 FQGNSA. This chain's CDR3 is CASSSRAGGPLGYEQYF. The CDR3 coding sequence is TGTGCCAGCAGCTCGAGGGCGGGAGGGCCCCTGGGCTACGAGCAGTACTTC. Full variable domain (outside the CDR3, taken from reference TRBV7-2 and TRBJ2-7): GAGVSQSPSNKVTEKGKDVELRCDPISGHTALYWYRQSLGQGLEFLIYFQGNSAPDKSGLPSDRFSAERTGGSVSTLTIQRTQQEDSAVYLCASSSRAGGPLGYEQYFGPGTRLTVT.

This rearrangement joins TRBV5-1 to TRBJ2-5; tentative D call: TRBD1 (5 bases). Trimming pared 0 bases from V and 0 bases from J, leaving 15 bases between. Germline loops: CDR1 SGHRS, CDR2 YFSETQ. The CDR3 has 17 residues. CDR3 DNA sequence: TGCGCCAGCAGCTTGGGGGGCTCCACTTCCAACCAAGAGACCCAGTACTTC. It specifies CASSLGGSTSNQETQYF.

V gene TRBV9 combines with J gene TRBJ1-2; 7 nucleotides agree with TRBD1. There are 15 residues in the CDR3. V lost 0 bases, J lost 3 bases, and 5 bases stayed unmatched. CDR1 is SGDLS, CDR2 YYNGEE, per germline. CDR3 nucleotide sequence: TGTGCCAGCAGCGTAGAGGGACAGCTGTACTATGGCTACACCTTC. This gives the protein CASSVEGQLYYGYTF.

V and J are TRBV19 and TRBJ2-1, with TRBD1 matching 12 bases. Losses at the gene ends were 4 bases for V and 7 bases for J; bases not matched to a gene: 11. From germline, CDR1 is LNHDA and CDR2 SQIVND (reference sequence). CDR3 length equals 17 residues. CDR3 DNA sequence: TGTGCCAGTAGTAAGAGCCGGTTGGGACAGGGGGCAAATGAGCAGTTCTTC. Translation gives CASSKSRLGQGANEQFF.

V usage is TRBV2 and J usage is TRBJ2-3; TRBD1 agrees at 9 bases. The CDR3 covers 16 residues. V lost 10 bases, J lost 1 base, and 12 bases stayed unmatched. Per germline, CDR1 SNHLY and CDR2 FYNNEI. CDR3 residues: CATQDPDRGGTDTQYF. The CDR3 DNA follows: TGTGCCACCCAAGACCCGGACAGGGGTGGCACAGATACGCAGTATTTT.

V usage is TRBV7-2 and J usage is TRBJ2-5; TRBD2 matches at 7 bases. Germline CDR1 reads SGHTA; CDR2 reads FQGNSA. Trimming cost V 7 bases and J 4 bases; bases outside gene matches: 12. This CDR3 has 15 amino acids. The chain's CDR3 is CASTSLGGPSETQYF. Written as DNA, the CDR3 is TGTGCCAGCACCTCCCTGGGAGGGCCCTCAGAGACCCAGTACTTC.

The chain has TRBV4-3 and TRBJ1-1; 9 bases map to TRBD1. This CDR3 contains 16 residues. Germline V CDR1 and CDR2: LGHNA, YSLEER. V gave up 0 bases and J gave up 3 bases; unmatched junction bases: 5. This CDR3 reads CASSQDRGTGHTEAFF. In nucleotides, the CDR3 is TGCGCCAGCAGCCAAGATCGCGGGACAGGGCACACTGAAGCTTTCTTT.

This chain uses TRBV19 with TRBJ1-3, with no clear D. V lost 4 bases to trimming and J lost 0 bases, with 7 bases between them. The CDR3 is 14 residues long. The germline CDR1 and CDR2 sequences are LNHDA and SQIVND (reference sequence). Here the CDR3 DNA reads TGTGCCAGTAGTAGGGCAGGCTCTGGAAACACCATATATTTT. It encodes CASSRAGSGNTIYF.

CDR3 amino acids: CASSFDSPNGYTF. The CDR3 DNA sequence: TGTGCCAGCAGCTTTGACAGCCCCAATGGCTACACCTTC. The V call is TRBV11-2, the J call TRBJ1-2; maybe TRBD1 (5 bases). Germline values: CDR1 SGHAT, CDR2 FQNNGV. With 3 bases removed from V and 6 bases from J, the gap between germline ends came to 11 bases. The CDR3 runs 13 residues.

The V gene is TRBV5-1, the J gene TRBJ2-5; 13 bases align to TRBD2. Per germline, CDR1 SGHRS and CDR2 YFSETQ. CDR3 length: 16 residues. The ends lost 4 bases at V and 5 bases at J; junction bases unmatched: 8. The CDR3 coding sequence is TGCGCCAGCAGCCTGGGACTAGCGGGGTTCGGGGAGACCCAGTACTTC. The encoded protein is CASSLGLAGFGETQYF. The full variable domain, rest sourced from reference TRBV5-1 and TRBJ2-5, is KAGVTQTPRYLIKTRGQQVTLSCSPISGHRSVSWYQQTPGQGLQFLFEYFSETQRNKGNFPGRFSGRQFSNSRSEMNVSTLELGDSALYLCASSLGLAGFGETQYFGPGTRLLVL.